A single sample gave rise to the 5 T cell receptor beta chains below, sequenced in a study of CD8 T cells in ankylosing spondylitis. TCRdb redid the calling of the 5' RACE reads with MiXCR, one entry per CDR3 protein. The data show fewer than 200,000 distinct CDR3 sequences, approximately 18% seen once. Sequencing was done on a sample of blood, either unsorted or a sorted T cell fraction (not recorded which). The receptors here all came from a male donor under 35 with ankylosing spondylitis or in good health (not recorded which).

This clonotype showed up many times. The DNA for the CDR3 is TGTGCCAGCAGTGACAGGGGCTGGTATGGCTACACCTTC. Encoded protein: CASSDRGWYGYTF. The V gene is TRBV6-1, the J gene TRBJ1-2, with D possibly being TRBD1 (6 bases). Germline V gives CDR1 MNHNS, CDR2 SASEGT. Trimming pared 3 bases from V and 5 bases from J, leaving 10 bases between. CDR3 size: 13 residues.

At least ten counts were recorded for this clonotype. The V and J genes are TRBV5-1 and TRBJ2-2; 14 bases match TRBD2. CDR1 and CDR2 from the germline V gene are SGHRS and YFSETQ. V was pared by 4 bases and J by 4 bases, with 12 bases of the junction left unmatched. This CDR3 is built from 19 residues. CDR3 in DNA: TGCGCCAGCAGCCCGGGGGTCGCCGGGACTAGCGGGAGCACCGGGGAGCTGTTTTTT. Translation: CASSPGVAGTSGSTGELFF.

In its sample, this clonotype was seen a few times. CDR3 nucleotides: TGTGCCAGCAGACCGGGGACAGCCAGAAACACCATATATTTT. This translates into CASRPGTARNTIYF. The gene calls are TRBV6-5 and TRBJ1-3, with TRBD1 matching over 7 bases. Germline CDR1 and CDR2: MNHEY and SVGAGI. The CDR3 is 14 amino acids. V shed 6 bases, J shed 5 bases, and the junction held 7 bases outside the gene matches.

The chain links TRBV7-6 to TRBJ2-5, with unresolved D. Trimming left V 1 base short and J 6 bases short, with 15 bases between. Germline CDR1 is SGHVS and CDR2 is FNYEAQ. The CDR3 runs to 15 residues. The CDR3, as DNA: TGTGCCAGCAGCTTAGAGGGTGAAGGGCTAAAGACCCAGTACTTC. This codes for CASSLEGEGLKTQYF.

This clonotype has a count of ten or more. The V gene is TRBV20-1, the J gene TRBJ2-7; D not certain. The germline gives CDR1 DFQATT, CDR2 SNEGSKA (reference sequence). V lost 1 base and J lost 4, with 11 bases in between. The CDR3 consists of 13 residues. Written as DNA, the CDR3 is TGCAGTGCTAGAGTGCGGTCAGCGTACGAGCAGTACTTC. This encodes CSARVRSAYEQYF.